This T cell receptor (beta chain) was documented in a study of control samples from healthy donors and cancer patients. J lost 0 bases, V lost 0 bases, and 7 bases had no gene match. Germline CDR1 reads SGHRS; CDR2 reads YFSETQ. The length of the CDR3 is 18 residues. This clone was detected once. The protocol was immunoSEQ multiplex PCR, while the TCRdb copy is restricted to in-frame clones and leaves out a portion. Of about 60,000 clones listed, approximately 95% were seen once; the top ten hold 0.9% to 1.2%. The chain is built from TRBV5-1 and TRBJ2-3, with TRBD2 identical over 10 bases. Sample: blood. The TCR originated in a woman younger than 35 in good health. The CDR3 loop reads CASSLVGSGGSSTDTQYF. DNA of the CDR3: TGCGCCAGCAGCTTGGTCGGTAGCGGGGGGTCTAGCACAGATACGCAGTATTTT.